This record covers a single TCR beta chain. No cognate antigen has been identified for it. Base qualities are not provided; no much larger clone lies one nucleotide away. The germline V gene gives CDR1 as SGHRS and CDR2 as YFSETQ. V is pruned by 0 bases and J by 0 bases, leaving 14 bases of the junction without a gene match. CDR3 length: 21 amino acids, cysteine to phenylalanine. The sequence is cut down to CDR3 DNA, 63 bases in frame from base 1. This sample is drawn from a study of shared clonotypes between healthy human individuals (dated by TCRdb to the early 2020s). General notes on the study: The cohort comprised a couple of women and three men aged 18 to 49 years. For each donor, CD4 naive and CD4 memory were each run on three plates, CD8 naive on two plates, and CD8 memory on one plate. The study deeply sequenced blood TCR repertoires of five healthy adults to estimate repertoire size and the extent of clonotype sharing between individuals. Different laboratories and diverse techniques were used to prepare libraries and sequence TCR repertoires, to increase sequencing depth and limit assay-specific biases. Per donor, leukapheresis produced somewhere between about 0.94 and 10 billion PBMCs.

Using the deep immunoSEQ assay, multiplex PCR amplified TCR CDR3 regions from genomic DNA. For each cell subset, the extracted genomic DNA was distributed evenly across all wells of several immunoSEQ 96-well plates, and each plate served as one replicate. For sorted subsets, about 210 ng of genomic DNA, equivalent to 30,000 or so T cell genomes, went into each replicate PCR. Purified libraries were measured with a Qubit 3.0 fluorometer, size-checked on a Bioanalyzer 2100, and measured again with the KAPA Library Quantification kit. A separate single-read 150-cycle Illumina NextSeq 550 flow cell was used to sequence each immunoSEQ 96-well plate. The published analysis was carried out like this. Because the immunoSEQ output included only junctional sequences and no quality scores, the filtering could not be the same as the filtering used for full-length reads. To assign V/J genes and CDR3, sequences were annotated using PyIR, a Python wrapper for IgBLAST v1.9, with IMGT germline references. Any read was removed if the V/J assignment was weak (E-value above 1e-6), the CDR3 was missing, or the read contained stop codons, out-of-frame junctions, or ambiguous translated residues. V3J clonotypes were defined as sequences sharing the same inferred V gene, J gene, and CDR3 amino acid sequence. Percentage overlap between repertoires was calculated by dividing the number of shared unique clonotypes by the size of the smaller repertoire. Richness of each repertoire was evaluated using RTK rarefaction, the Chao1 estimator, and Recon v2.1 estimates of unobserved clonotypes. Generation probabilities for all TCRbeta clonotypes obtained by the gDNA method from a handful of donors were computed using OLGA. TCRdb re-hosts the immuneACCESS table, in-frame sequences only. Its copies lack some clones; in the studies checked, an unresolved V gene accounts for under half of them, and the cause for the rest is not known. Clone size and V and J calls were adopted from that table, with D and trimming inferred from the DNA. The sample table contains under 2,500,000 clones; only one count was recorded for 90% to 97% of them. Together, the top ten hold roughly 0.13% of the sample.

Findings and caveats that apply to the study as a whole: The genetic and exposure-history diversity represented was limited by the small number of donors. Based on pairwise subsampling, the degree of clonotype sharing among donors was expected to be affected by sequencing depth. Clonotypes shared by all four sorted-subset donors showed higher generation probabilities than non-shared clonotypes. Rarefaction of sorted-subset datasets indicated incomplete sequencing despite the large sequencing depth. Naive subsets generally had larger estimated clonotype richness than memory subsets. Approximately 5% of naive CD4, 3% to 4% of naive CD8, approximately 2% of memory CD4, and about 0.4% of memory CD8 clonotypes were shared across four donors. Sampling was restricted to blood, and TCR repertoires in tissue are likely to differ from TCR repertoires in blood.

The donors were healthy, HIV-negative adults who had no recently reported acute infections or vaccinations. All donors were Caucasian adults living in Nashville, Tennessee, USA. CD4+ T cells were enriched by magnetic negative selection, after which naive cells were positively selected on CD45RA and the negative fraction was taken as the memory subset. Blood was collected by leukapheresis, and PBMCs were isolated by Ficoll-Histopaque density gradient centrifugation and then cryopreserved in liquid nitrogen vapor phase. Purity and quantity of every magnetically sorted T cell population were checked by analytical flow cytometry. Genomic DNA was isolated from each sorted fraction and quantified by UV absorbance on a Nanodrop 2000c.

This clonotype was sampled from a man aged 18 to 30 in good health. The sample consisted of naive CD4+ T cells sorted from blood. The intended sense of this specimen's cell subset or site label: CD45RA+ positively selected. The chain is encoded by TRBV5-1 joined to TRBJ2-3; 12 central nucleotides agree with TRBD2. The base sequence is TGCGCCAGCAGCTTGGCCCCACTAGCGGGGGGACTCTCCGAGAGCACAGATACGCAGTATTTT. This encodes CASSLAPLAGGLSESTDTQYF. Full variable domain (CDR3 extended with the reference TRBV5-1 and TRBJ2-3 proteins): KAGVTQTPRYLIKTRGQQVTLSCSPISGHRSVSWYQQTPGQGLQFLFEYFSETQRNKGNFPGRFSGRQFSNSRSEMNVSTLELGDSALYLCASSLAPLAGGLSESTDTQYFGPGTRLTVL.